The 8 T cell receptor beta chains below all came from one sample that was sequenced in a study of shared clonotypes between healthy human individuals. Produced via immunoSEQ multiplex PCR; TCRdb's table is partial and in-frame only. The sample contains 1,500,000 or so clones, roughly 96% of which appear only once. The sequencing input was naive CD4+ T cells sorted from blood. Noted subset: CD45RA+ positively selected. Receptors originate from a man between 25 and 39 years old in good health.

V gene TRBV20-1 combines with J gene TRBJ2-6, with D unclear. This CDR3 region has 11 residues. Looked up from germline, CDR1 is DFQATT and CDR2 is SNEGSKA (reference sequence). The chain's CDR3 is CRAGPINTLTF. The CDR3 DNA reads as TGCAGGGCCGGGCCTATCAACACCCTGACTTTC.

This sequence joins TRBV5-1 and TRBJ2-5; no firm D call. Trimming stripped 0 bases from V and 1 base from J, with 10 bases between. The germline gives CDR1 SGHRS, CDR2 YFSETQ. The CDR3 spans 15 residues. CDR3 region: CASSLGEASQETQYF. In nucleotides, the CDR3 is TGCGCCAGCAGCTTGGGCGAGGCTAGCCAAGAGACCCAGTACTTC. Together with reference TRBV5-1 and TRBJ2-5, the CDR3 gives the full variable domain: KAGVTQTPRYLIKTRGQQVTLSCSPISGHRSVSWYQQTPGQGLQFLFEYFSETQRNKGNFPGRFSGRQFSNSRSEMNVSTLELGDSALYLCASSLGEASQETQYFGPGTRLLVL.

J is TRBJ2-3 and V is TRBV27, with D perhaps matching TRBD2 (5 bases). The CDR3 loop spans 13 amino acids. Germline lookup yields CDR1 MNHEY and CDR2 SMNVEV (reference sequence). The V end lost 8 bases, the J end lost 1 base, and 10 bases lay between the germline ends. CDR3 sequence reads: CASRSAGTDTQYF. CDR3 nucleotides: TGTGCCAGCCGCTCAGCGGGCACAGATACGCAGTATTTT.

The rearrangement joins TRBV7-9 to TRBJ2-1; the match to TRBD2 covers 9 bases. Trimming cost V 1 base and J 8 bases; bases outside gene matches: 6. The length of the CDR3 is 15 residues. The germline gives CDR1 SEHNR, CDR2 FQNEAQ (reference sequence). In nucleotides, the CDR3 is TGTGCCAGCAGCTTAGGTAGGACTAGCGTCGATGAGCAGTTCTTC. It specifies CASSLGRTSVDEQFF.

The V call is TRBV10-3, the J call TRBJ2-6; 7 bases align to TRBD2. The junction had 12 bases not matched to a gene; V was cut back by 6 bases and J by 4 bases. CDR1 and CDR2 (germline): ENHRY, SYGVKD. CDR3 size: 17 residues. The CDR3 nucleotides are TGTGCCATCAGGGGATCGCGGGAGAAGTACGGGGCCAACGTCCTGACTTTC. Translated: CAIRGSREKYGANVLTF.

The rearrangement links TRBV5-1 to TRBJ1-1; possibly TRBD1 for D (6 bases). The germline V and J ends were trimmed by 3 bases and 0 bases, with 9 bases remaining between them. The CDR3 contains 14 residues. Germline CDR1 SGHRS, CDR2 YFSETQ. Written as DNA, the CDR3 is TGCGCCAGCAGCTCAGACAGGCTGAACACTGAAGCTTTCTTT. Translating it yields CASSSDRLNTEAFF.

This clone was recorded only once. J is TRBJ2-7 and V is TRBV5-4; 10 bases agree with TRBD1. Germline V gives CDR1 SGHNT, CDR2 YYREEE (reference sequence). The CDR3 is 15 amino acids. V trimming: 3 bases; J trimming: 4 bases; junction bases outside the gene matches: 7. The CDR3 region is CASSSPPGQGYEQYF. The CDR3 nucleotides read TGTGCCAGCAGCTCCCCGCCGGGACAGGGGTACGAGCAGTACTTC.

The gene calls are TRBV6-5 and TRBJ2-7; 10 bases map to TRBD2. Germline lookup yields CDR1 MNHEY and CDR2 SVGAGI. V trimming: 8 bases; J trimming: 1 base; junction bases outside the gene matches: 8. CDR3 length: 15 amino acids. CDR3 coding DNA: TGTGCCAGCGCCCCGGGGACTAGCGCATCCTACGAGCAGTACTTC. It specifies CASAPGTSASYEQYF.